Included here is one TCR beta chain sequence, with context. Its target is unknown. Repertoires were generated with immunoSEQ multiplex PCR, while TCRdb's copy carries only in-frame clones and drops some. The table includes some 150,000 clones, 88% detected once. This specimen belongs to a study of T cell responses to AZD1222 COVID-19 vaccine. Points from the study as a whole: Donors skewed white British and female; clonal diversity was possibly underestimated. Variant regions that are unmutated are reportedly the target of nearly half of spike-specific TCRs. Repertoires in all cases were sampled only once the peak T cell response had passed.

Germline CDR1 and CDR2: LGHNA and YSLEER. V dropped 0 bases and J dropped 6 bases, with 12 bases sitting between them. This CDR3 contains 14 residues. The sample here was peripheral blood, taken 28 days after the second dose of the MenACWY control vaccine. This clonotype was obtained from an adult who received the MenACWY meningococcal vaccine as a control. This chain joins TRBV4-3 and TRBJ2-7, with D possibly TRBD2 on 6 matching bases. CDR3: CASSQEGGLPEQYF. In nucleotides, the CDR3 is TGCGCCAGCAGCCAAGAGGGAGGTCTTCCCGAGCAGTACTTC.